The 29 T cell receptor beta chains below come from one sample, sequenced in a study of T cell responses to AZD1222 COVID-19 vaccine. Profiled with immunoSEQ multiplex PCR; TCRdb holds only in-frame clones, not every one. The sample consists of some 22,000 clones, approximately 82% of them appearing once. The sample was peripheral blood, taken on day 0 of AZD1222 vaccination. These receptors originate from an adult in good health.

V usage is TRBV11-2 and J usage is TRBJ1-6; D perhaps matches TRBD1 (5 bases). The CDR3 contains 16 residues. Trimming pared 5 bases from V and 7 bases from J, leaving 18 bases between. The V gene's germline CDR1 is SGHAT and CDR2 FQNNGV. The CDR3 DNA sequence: TGTGCCAGCAGCCGAATCCGGGGCGCAGGAAATTCACCCCTCCACTTT. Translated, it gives CASSRIRGAGNSPLHF.

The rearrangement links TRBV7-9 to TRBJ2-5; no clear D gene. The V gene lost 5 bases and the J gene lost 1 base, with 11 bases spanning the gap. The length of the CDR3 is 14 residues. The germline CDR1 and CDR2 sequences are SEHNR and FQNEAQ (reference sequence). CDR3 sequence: CASSPVGIQETQYF. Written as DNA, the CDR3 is TGTGCCAGCAGCCCTGTGGGGATCCAAGAGACCCAGTACTTC. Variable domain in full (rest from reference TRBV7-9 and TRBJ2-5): DTGVSQNPRHKITKRGQNVTFRCDPISEHNRLYWYRQTLGQGPEFLTYFQNEAQLEKSRLLSDRFSAERPKGSFSTLEIQRTEQGDSAMYLCASSPVGIQETQYFGPGTRLLVL.

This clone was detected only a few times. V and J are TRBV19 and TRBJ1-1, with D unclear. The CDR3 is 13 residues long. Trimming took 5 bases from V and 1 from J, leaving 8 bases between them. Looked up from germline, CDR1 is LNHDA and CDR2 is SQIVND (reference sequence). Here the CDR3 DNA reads TGTGCCAGTAGTTTCTCCGCGAACACTGAAGCTTTCTTT. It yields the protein CASSFSANTEAFF.

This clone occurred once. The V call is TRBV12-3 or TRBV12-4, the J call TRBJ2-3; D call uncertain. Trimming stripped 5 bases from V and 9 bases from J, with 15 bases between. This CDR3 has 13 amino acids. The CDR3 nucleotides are TGTGCCAGCAGTCCTTTCAGAGTAGAGACGCAGTATTTT. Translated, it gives CASSPFRVETQYF.

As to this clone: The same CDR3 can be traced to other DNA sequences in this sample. CDR3 DNA: TGTGCCAGCAGCCTGGACAGCTCCTACGAGCAGTACTTC. Translated: CASSLDSSYEQYF. This chain links TRBV11-2 with TRBJ2-7; the D gene is possibly TRBD1 (6 bases). CDR3 length equals 13 residues. Germline V gene sequence: CDR1 SGHAT, CDR2 FQNNGV. The V end was cut by 5 bases, the J end by 0 bases, with 8 bases between.

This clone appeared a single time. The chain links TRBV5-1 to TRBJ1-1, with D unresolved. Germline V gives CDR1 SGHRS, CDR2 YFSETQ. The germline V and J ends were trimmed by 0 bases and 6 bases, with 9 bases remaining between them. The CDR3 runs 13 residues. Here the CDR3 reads CASSLALGSEAFF. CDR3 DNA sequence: TGCGCCAGCAGCTTGGCCTTGGGTTCTGAAGCTTTCTTT.

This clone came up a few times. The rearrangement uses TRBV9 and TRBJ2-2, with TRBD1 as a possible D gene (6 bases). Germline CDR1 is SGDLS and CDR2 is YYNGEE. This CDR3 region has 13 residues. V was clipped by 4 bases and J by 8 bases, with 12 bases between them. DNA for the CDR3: TGTGCCAGCAGCAAAGGGGGAGAGGGGGAGCTGTTTTTT. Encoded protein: CASSKGGEGELFF.

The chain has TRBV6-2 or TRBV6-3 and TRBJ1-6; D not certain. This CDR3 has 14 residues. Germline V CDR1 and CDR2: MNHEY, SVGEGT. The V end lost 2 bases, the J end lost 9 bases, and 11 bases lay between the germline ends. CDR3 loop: CASSYEGGSSPLHF. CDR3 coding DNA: TGTGCCAGCAGTTACGAGGGTGGAAGTTCACCCCTCCACTTT.

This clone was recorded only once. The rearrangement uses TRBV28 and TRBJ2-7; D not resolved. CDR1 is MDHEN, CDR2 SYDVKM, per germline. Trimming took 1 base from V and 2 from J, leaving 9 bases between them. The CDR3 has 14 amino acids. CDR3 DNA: TGTGCCAGCAGTTTATTCGGAGACACCTACGAGCAGTACTTC. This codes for CASSLFGDTYEQYF.

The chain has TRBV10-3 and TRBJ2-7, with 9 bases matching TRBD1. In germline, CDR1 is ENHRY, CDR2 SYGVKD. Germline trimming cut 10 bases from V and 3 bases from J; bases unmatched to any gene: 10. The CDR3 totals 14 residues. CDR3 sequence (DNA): TGTGCCACCCACCCGGGACAGGGAGACTACGAGCAGTACTTC. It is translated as CATHPGQGDYEQYF.

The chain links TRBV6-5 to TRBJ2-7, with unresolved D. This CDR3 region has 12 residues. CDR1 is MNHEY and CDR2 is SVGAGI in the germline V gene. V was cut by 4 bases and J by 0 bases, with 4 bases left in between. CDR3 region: CASSFTSYEQYF. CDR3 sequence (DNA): TGTGCCAGCAGTTTTACCTCCTACGAGCAGTACTTC.

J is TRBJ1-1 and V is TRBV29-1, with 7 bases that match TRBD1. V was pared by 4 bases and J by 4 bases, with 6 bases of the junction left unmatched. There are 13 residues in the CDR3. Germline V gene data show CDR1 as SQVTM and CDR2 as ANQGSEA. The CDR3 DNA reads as TGCAGCGTTGCCACAGGGGCGGGCACTGAAGCTTTCTTT. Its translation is CSVATGAGTEAFF.

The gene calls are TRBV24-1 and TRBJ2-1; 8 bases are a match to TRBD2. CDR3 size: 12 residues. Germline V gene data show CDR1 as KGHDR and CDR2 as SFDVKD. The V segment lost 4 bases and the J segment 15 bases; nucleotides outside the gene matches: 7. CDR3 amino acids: CATSDDSGRVFF. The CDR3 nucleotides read TGTGCCACCAGTGACGACAGCGGGAGAGTGTTCTTC.

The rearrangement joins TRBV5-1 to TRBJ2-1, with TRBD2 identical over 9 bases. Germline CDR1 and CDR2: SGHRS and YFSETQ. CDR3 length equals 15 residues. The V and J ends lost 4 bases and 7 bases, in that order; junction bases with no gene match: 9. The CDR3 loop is CASSVSSGEINEQFF. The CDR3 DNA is TGCGCCAGCAGCGTTTCTAGCGGGGAGATTAATGAGCAGTTCTTC.

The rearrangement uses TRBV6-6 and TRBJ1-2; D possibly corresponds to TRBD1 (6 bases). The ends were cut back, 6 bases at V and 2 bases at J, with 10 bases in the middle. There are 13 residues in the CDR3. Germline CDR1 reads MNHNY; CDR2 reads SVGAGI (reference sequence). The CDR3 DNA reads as TGTGCCAGCAGGGAGGGGGGGAACTATGGCTACACCTTC. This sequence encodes CASREGGNYGYTF.

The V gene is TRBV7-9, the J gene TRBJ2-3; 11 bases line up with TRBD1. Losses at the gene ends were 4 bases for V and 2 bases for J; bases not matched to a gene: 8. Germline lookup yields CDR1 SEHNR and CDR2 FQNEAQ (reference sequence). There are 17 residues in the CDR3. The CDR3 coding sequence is TGTGCCAGCAGCTCCCCCTGGACAGGGGGCAACACAGATACGCAGTATTTT. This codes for CASSSPWTGGNTDTQYF.

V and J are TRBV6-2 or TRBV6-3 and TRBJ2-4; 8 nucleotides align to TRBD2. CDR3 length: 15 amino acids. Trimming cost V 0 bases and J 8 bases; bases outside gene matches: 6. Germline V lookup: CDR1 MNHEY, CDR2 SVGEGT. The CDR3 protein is CASSYSTAGGDIQYF. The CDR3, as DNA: TGTGCCAGCAGTTACTCGACGGCGGGAGGAGACATTCAGTACTTC.

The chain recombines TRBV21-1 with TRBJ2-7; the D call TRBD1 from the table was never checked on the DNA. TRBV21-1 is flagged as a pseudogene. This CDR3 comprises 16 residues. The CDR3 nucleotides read TGTGCCAGCAAAAATCAGTACCACCCCCTCTCCTACGAGCAGTACTTC. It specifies CASKNQYHPLSYEQYF.

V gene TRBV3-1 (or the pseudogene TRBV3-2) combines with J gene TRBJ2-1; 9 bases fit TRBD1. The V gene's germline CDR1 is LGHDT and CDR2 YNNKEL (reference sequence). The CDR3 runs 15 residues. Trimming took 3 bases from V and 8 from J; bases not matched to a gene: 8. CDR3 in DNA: TGTGCCAGCAGCCATCCCGGGACAGGGTTGGATGAGCAGTTCTTC. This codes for CASSHPGTGLDEQFF.

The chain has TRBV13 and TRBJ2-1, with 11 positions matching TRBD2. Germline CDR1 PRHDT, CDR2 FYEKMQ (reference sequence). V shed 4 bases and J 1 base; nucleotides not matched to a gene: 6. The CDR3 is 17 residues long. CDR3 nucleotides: TGTGCCAGCAGCTCAATTAGCGGGGGGGCTTCCTACAATGAGCAGTTCTTC. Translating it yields CASSSISGGASYNEQFF. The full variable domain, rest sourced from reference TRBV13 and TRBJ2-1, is AAGVIQSPRHLIKEKRETATLKCYPIPRHDTVYWYQQGPGQDPQFLISFYEKMQSDKGSIPDRFSAQQFSDYHSELNMSSLELGDSALYFCASSSISGGASYNEQFFGPGTRLTVL.

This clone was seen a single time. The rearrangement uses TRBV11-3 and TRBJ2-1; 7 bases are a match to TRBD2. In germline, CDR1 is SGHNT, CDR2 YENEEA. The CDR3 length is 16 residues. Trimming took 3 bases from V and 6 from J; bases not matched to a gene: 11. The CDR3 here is CASSFGGSGAANEQFF. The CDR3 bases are TGTGCCAGCAGCTTCGGGGGGAGCGGGGCAGCCAATGAGCAGTTCTTC. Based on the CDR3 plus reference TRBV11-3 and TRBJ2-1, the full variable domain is EAGVVQSPRYKIIEKKQPVAFWCNPISGHNTLYWYLQNLGQGPELLIRYENEEAVDDSQLPKDRFSAERLKGVDSTLKIQPAELGDSAVYLCASSFGGSGAANEQFFGPGTRLTVL.

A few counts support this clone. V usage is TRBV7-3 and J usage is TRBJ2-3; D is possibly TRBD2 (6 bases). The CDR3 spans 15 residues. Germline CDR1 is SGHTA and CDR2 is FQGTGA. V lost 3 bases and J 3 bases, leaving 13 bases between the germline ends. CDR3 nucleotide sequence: TGTGCCAGCAGCTTTAGGGAGGCGAAAACAGATACGCAGTATTTT. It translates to CASSFREAKTDTQYF.

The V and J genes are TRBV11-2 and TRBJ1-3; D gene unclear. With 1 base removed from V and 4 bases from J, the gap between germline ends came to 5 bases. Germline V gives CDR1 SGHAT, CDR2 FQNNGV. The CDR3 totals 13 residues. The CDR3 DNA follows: TGTGCCAGCAGCTTAGGTATCGGAAACACCATATATTTT. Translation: CASSLGIGNTIYF.

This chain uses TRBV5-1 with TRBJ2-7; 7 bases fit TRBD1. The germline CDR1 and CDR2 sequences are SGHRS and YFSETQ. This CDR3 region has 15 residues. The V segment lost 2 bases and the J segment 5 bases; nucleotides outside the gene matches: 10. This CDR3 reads CASSFETGTYHEQYF. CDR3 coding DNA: TGCGCCAGCAGCTTCGAGACAGGGACCTACCACGAGCAGTACTTC.

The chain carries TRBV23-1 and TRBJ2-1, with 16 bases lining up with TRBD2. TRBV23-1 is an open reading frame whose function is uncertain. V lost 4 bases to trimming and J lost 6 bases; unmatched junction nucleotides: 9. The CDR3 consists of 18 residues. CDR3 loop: CASSRGTSGREDRNEQFF. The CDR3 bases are TGCGCCAGCAGTCGAGGGACTAGCGGGAGGGAGGACCGCAATGAGCAGTTCTTC.

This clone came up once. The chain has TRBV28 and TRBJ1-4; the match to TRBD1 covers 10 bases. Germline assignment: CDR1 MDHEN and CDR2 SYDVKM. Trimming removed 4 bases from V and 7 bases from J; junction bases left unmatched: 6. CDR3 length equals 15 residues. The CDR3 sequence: CASSSTGTGVEKLFF. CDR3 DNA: TGTGCCAGCAGTTCAACCGGGACAGGGGTTGAAAAACTGTTTTTT. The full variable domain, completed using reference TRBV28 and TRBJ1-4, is DVKVTQSSRYLVKRTGEKVFLECVQDMDHENMFWYRQDPGLGLRLIYFSYDVKMKEKGDIPEGYSVSREKKERFSLILESASTNQTSMYLCASSSTGTGVEKLFFGSGTQLSVL.

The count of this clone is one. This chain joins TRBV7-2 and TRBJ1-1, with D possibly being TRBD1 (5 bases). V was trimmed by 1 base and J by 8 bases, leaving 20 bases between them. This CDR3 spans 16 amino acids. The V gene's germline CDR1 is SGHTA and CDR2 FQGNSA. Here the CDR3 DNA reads TGTGCCAGCAGCTTAGAATCGGTCGGACAAAAAGTGGAAGCTTTCTTT. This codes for CASSLESVGQKVEAFF.

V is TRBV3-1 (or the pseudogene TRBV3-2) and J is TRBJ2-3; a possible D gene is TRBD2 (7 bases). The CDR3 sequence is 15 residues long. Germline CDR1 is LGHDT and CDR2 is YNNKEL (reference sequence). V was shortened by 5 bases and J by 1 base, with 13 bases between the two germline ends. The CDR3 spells CASSTRGAGTDTQYF. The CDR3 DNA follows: TGTGCCAGCAGCACCCGGGGGGCCGGCACAGATACGCAGTATTTT.

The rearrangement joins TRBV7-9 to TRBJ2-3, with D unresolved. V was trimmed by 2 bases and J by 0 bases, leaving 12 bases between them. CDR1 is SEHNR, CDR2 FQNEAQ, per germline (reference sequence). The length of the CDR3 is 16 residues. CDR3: CASSLSSAASTDTQYF. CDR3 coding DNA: TGTGCCAGCAGCTTATCCTCGGCGGCTAGCACAGATACGCAGTATTTT.